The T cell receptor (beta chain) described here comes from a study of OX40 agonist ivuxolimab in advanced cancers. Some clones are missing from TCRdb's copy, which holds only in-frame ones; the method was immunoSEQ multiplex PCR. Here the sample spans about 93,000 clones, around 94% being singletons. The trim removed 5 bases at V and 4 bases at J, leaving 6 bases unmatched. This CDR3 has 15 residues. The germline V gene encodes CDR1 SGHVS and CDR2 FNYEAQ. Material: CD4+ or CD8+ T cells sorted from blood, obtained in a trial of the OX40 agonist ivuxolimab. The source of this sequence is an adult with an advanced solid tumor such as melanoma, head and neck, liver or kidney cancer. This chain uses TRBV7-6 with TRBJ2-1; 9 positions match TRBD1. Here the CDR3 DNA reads TGTGCCAGCAGCCAGGACAGGGGCGCATACAATGAGCAGTTCTTC. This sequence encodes CASSQDRGAYNEQFF.